This T cell receptor (beta chain) was retrieved from a study of shared clonotypes between healthy human individuals. Only one count was recorded for this clone. Assay used: immunoSEQ multiplex PCR; TCRdb lists only in-frame clones, some missing. The data show around 2,000,000 clones, 90% to 95% seen once. There were only Caucasian adults among the donors, and all lived in Nashville, Tennessee. The receptor's source is a man between 18 and 35 years old in good health. What was sequenced was naive CD4+ T cells sorted from blood. Specified subset: CD45RA+ positively selected.

CDR3 amino acids: CASSIRGISSDEQFF. CDR3 coding DNA: TGTGCCAGCAGCATCAGGGGGATCTCATCTGATGAGCAGTTCTTC. V gene TRBV11-2 combines with J gene TRBJ2-1; 7 bases agree with TRBD1. Trimming at V came to 5 bases and at J to 8 bases, leaving 12 bases not matched to a gene. This CDR3 spans 15 amino acids. Per germline, CDR1 SGHAT and CDR2 FQNNGV.